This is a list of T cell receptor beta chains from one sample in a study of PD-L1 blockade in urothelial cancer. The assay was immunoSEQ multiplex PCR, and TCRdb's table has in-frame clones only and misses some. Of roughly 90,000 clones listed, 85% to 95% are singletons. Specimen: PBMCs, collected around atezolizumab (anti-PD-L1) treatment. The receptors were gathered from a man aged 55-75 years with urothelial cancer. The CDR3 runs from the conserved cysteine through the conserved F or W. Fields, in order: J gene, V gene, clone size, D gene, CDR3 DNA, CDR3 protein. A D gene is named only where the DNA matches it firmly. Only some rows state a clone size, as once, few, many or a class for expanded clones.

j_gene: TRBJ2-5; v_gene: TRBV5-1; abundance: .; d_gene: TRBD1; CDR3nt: TGCGCCAGCAGCGGGACAGGGGGGGAGACCCAGTACTTC; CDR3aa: CASSGTGGETQYF
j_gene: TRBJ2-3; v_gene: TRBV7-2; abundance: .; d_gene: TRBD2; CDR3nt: TGTGCCAGCAGCTTAACTAGCGGCACAGATACGCAGTATTTT; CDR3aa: CASSLTSGTDTQYF
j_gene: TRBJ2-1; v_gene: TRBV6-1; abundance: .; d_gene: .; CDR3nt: TGTGCCAGCAGTGCCCTTCTAGCCTCCCGGGGCAATGAGCAGTTCTTC; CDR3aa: CASSALLASRGNEQFF
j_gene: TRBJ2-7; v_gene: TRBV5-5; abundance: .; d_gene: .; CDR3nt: TGTGCCAGCAGCTGGACAGTCTCCTACGAGCAGTACTTC; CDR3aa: CASSWTVSYEQYF
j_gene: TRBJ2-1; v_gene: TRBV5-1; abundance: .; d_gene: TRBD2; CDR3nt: TGCGCCAGCAGCCCAATCGGGACTAGCGGAGGCACCTACAATGAGCAGTTCTTC; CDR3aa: CASSPIGTSGGTYNEQFF
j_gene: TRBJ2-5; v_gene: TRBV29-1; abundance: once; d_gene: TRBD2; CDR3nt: TGCAGCGTTGAGGAGGGACTAGCGTTCCAAGAGACCCAGTACTTC; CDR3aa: CSVEEGLAFQETQYF
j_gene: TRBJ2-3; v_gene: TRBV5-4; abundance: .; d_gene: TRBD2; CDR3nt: TGTGCCAGCAGCTTGGGACTAGCGGGTAGCACAGATACGCAGTATTTT; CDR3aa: CASSLGLAGSTDTQYF
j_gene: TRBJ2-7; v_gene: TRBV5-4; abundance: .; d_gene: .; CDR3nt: TGTGCCAGCAGCGAGGACAGATTCAACGAGCAGTACTTC; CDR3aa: CASSEDRFNEQYF
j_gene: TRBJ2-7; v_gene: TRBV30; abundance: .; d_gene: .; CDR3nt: TGTGCCTGGAGTGTGGGGGGCGAGCAGTACTTC; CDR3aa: CAWSVGGEQYF
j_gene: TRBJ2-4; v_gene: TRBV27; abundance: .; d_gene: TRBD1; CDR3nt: TGTGCCAGCAGTCCCGGGTGGAGTTGGGGAACAGGGGGCAGGACCAAAAACATTCAGTACTTC; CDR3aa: CASSPGWSWGTGGRTKNIQYF
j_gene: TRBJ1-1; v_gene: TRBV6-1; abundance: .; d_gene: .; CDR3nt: TGTGCCAGCAGATTATTGCAGGGCGGCACTGAAGCTTTCTTT; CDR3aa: CASRLLQGGTEAFF
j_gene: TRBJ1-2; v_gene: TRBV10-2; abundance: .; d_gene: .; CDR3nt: TGCGCCAGCAGTGAGGGACAGCCCTATGGCTACACCTTC; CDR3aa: CASSEGQPYGYTF
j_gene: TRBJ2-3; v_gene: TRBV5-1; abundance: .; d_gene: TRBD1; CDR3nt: TGCGCCAGCAGCTTGTATACAGGGGTCTCAATGGATACGCAGTATTTT; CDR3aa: CASSLYTGVSMDTQYF
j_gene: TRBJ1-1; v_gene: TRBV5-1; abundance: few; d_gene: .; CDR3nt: TGCGCCAGCAGCTTGAACGGAGACACTGAAGCTTTCTTT; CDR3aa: CASSLNGDTEAFF
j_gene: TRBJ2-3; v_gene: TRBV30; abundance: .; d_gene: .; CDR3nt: TGTGCCTGGAGTCCTGTTGAGATTACAGATACGCAGTATTTT; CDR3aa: CAWSPVEITDTQYF
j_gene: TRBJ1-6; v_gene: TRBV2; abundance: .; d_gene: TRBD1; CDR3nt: TGTGCCAGCAAGACGGGACAGATTTCACCCCTCCACTTT; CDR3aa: CASKTGQISPLHF
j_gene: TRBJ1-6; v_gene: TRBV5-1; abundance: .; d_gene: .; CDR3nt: TGCGCCAGCAGCTTGGGCACGGCAGGGGATTCACCCCTCCACTTT; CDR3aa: CASSLGTAGDSPLHF
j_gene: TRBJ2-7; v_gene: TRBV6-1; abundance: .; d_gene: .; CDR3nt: TGTGCCAGCAGTGAAACAGACAAAAGATACGAGCAGTACTTC; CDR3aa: CASSETDKRYEQYF
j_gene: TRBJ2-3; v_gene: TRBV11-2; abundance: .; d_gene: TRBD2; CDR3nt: TGTGCCAGCAACTCTTGGGGACTAGGCACAGATACGCAGTATTTT; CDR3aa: CASNSWGLGTDTQYF
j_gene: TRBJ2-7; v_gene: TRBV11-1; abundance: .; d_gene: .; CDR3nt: TGTGCCAGCAGCTTAGGACCAGGCCACGAGCAGTACTTC; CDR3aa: CASSLGPGHEQYF
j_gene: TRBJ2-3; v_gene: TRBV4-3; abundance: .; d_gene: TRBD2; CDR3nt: TGCGCCAGCAGCCTGACGGGACTAGCGGGGACAGATACGCAGTATTTT; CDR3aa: CASSLTGLAGTDTQYF
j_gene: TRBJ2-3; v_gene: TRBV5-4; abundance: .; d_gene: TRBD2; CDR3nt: TGTGCCAGCAGCCGAGGGACTAGCAGGACTTCAGATACGCAGTATTTT; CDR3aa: CASSRGTSRTSDTQYF